What follows describes a single T cell receptor beta chain. The antigen remains undetermined. The trim removed 3 bases at V and 5 bases at J, leaving 6 bases unmatched. CDR3 size: 14 residues. In germline, CDR1 is SNHLY, CDR2 FYNNEI. Sequencing used immunoSEQ multiplex PCR; TCRdb keeps in-frame clones, though not all of them. Among approximately 200,000 clones listed, about 91% were seen once. This sample was taken from a study of cytomegalovirus exposure and HLA in healthy donors. Points from the study as a whole: A classifier reportedly called cytomegalovirus status with high sensitivity and specificity.

This TCR was sampled from a woman aged 18-29 years in good health and CMV-seronegative. The sample taken for sequencing was PBMCs. The chain is built from TRBV2 and TRBJ2-5, with 7 bases lining up with TRBD2. The CDR3 DNA reads as TGTGCCAGCAGTGAGGTGGGAGGGACGGAGACCCAGTACTTC. This encodes CASSEVGGTETQYF.